The 16 T cell receptor beta chains below all came from one sample that was sequenced in a study of CD8 T cells in Susac syndrome. About 0.5 to 1 ug RNA was reverse transcribed with random hexamers. One entry per CDR3 protein, called by TCRdb with MiXCR from the immunoSEQ multiplex PCR reads. The data show about 140,000 distinct CDR3 sequences, around 95% seen once. The sequenced sample was CD4+ T cells from PBMCs. Receptor source: a human donor with Susac syndrome.

CDR3 DNA: TGCAGCGTTGAACCACGACAGGTGAACACTGAAGCTTTCTTT. Residues: CSVEPRQVNTEAFF. V usage is TRBV29-1 and J usage is TRBJ1-1; possible D gene TRBD1, 6 bases. Germline values: CDR1 SQVTM, CDR2 ANQGSEA. V lost 2 bases to trimming and J lost 0 bases, with 10 bases between them. This CDR3 comprises 14 residues.

Comment on this clonotype: The junction departs from germline at one end; a sequencing error may be responsible. V usage is TRBV15 and J usage is TRBJ1-4; D perhaps matches TRBD1 (5 bases). In germline, CDR1 is LNHNV, CDR2 YYDKDF (reference sequence). The CDR3 runs to 12 residues. Here the CDR3 reads CATSRDWGHLNF. Written as DNA, the CDR3 is TGTGCCACCAGCAGAGATTGGGGCCACCTGAACTTT.

The chain combines TRBV12-3 or TRBV12-4 with TRBJ1-1; no firm D call. V shed 5 bases and J shed 3 bases, with 7 bases lying between them. The CDR3 runs to 12 residues. CDR3 sequence (DNA): TGTGCCAGCAGTGCGGGATACACTGAAGCTTTCTTT. Translating it yields CASSAGYTEAFF.

The CDR3 loop is CASSQFQHNNSPLHF. The CDR3 DNA reads as TGTGCCAGCAGCCAATTTCAGCACAATAATTCACCCCTCCACTTT. The genes are TRBV14 and TRBJ1-6; D gene uncertain. Trimming removed 2 bases from V and 5 bases from J, with 10 bases in between. CDR1 is SGHDN, CDR2 FVKESK, per germline. CDR3 length equals 15 residues. Together with reference TRBV14 and TRBJ1-6, the CDR3 gives the full variable domain: EAGVTQFPSHSVIEKGQTVTLRCDPISGHDNLYWYRRVMGKEIKFLLHFVKESKQDESGMPNNRFLAERTGGTYSTLKVQPAELEDSGVYFCASSQFQHNNSPLHFGNGTRLTVT.

J is TRBJ2-1 and V is TRBV14; D unclear. CDR1 is SGHDN and CDR2 is FVKESK in the germline V gene. V was cut by 0 bases and J by 12 bases, with 12 bases left in between. The CDR3 is 13 residues long. CDR3: CASSQDRAGWQFF. CDR3 nucleotides: TGTGCCAGCAGCCAAGATCGGGCCGGATGGCAGTTCTTC.

The J gene is TRBJ2-1, the V gene TRBV7-8; D assignment may be TRBD1 or TRBD2 (5 bases each). The CDR3 totals 13 residues. Between the trimmed V and J ends, which lost 10 bases and 8 bases, there was a span of 18 bases. CDR1 is SGHVS, CDR2 FQNEAQ, per germline. Written as DNA, the CDR3 is TGTGCCACCCCGGGTGAGAGGGGCCATGAGCAGTTCTTC. It specifies CATPGERGHEQFF.

The V call is TRBV9, the J call TRBJ2-7; 7 bases line up with TRBD1. CDR1 and CDR2 from the germline V gene are SGDLS and YYNGEE. V shed 4 bases and J 3 bases; nucleotides not matched to a gene: 7. CDR3 length equals 14 residues. CDR3: CASSPKGQVYEQYF. In DNA form, the CDR3 reads TGTGCCAGCAGCCCCAAAGGACAGGTCTACGAGCAGTACTTC.

The V and J genes are TRBV7-8 and TRBJ1-6; D is possibly TRBD1 (6 bases). The CDR3 extends over 14 amino acids. Looked up from germline, CDR1 is SGHVS and CDR2 is FQNEAQ. Trimming cost V 1 base and J 14 bases, with 15 bases left between them. CDR3 coding DNA: TGTGCCAGCAGCTTAGGAGGACAGCGGATAACCCTCCACTTT. Translated, it gives CASSLGGQRITLHF. The variable domain in full, completed from reference TRBV7-8 and TRBJ1-6, reads GAGVSQSPRYKVAKRGQDVALRCDPISGHVSLFWYQQALGQGPEFLTYFQNEAQLDKSGLPSDRFFAERPEGSVSTLKIQRTQQEDSAVYLCASSLGGQRITLHFGNGTRLTVT.

This chain connects TRBV28 to TRBJ2-1; 8 bases fit TRBD1. In germline, CDR1 is MDHEN, CDR2 SYDVKM. The CDR3 sequence is 14 residues long. The junction had 14 bases not matched to a gene; V was cut back by 4 bases and J by 15 bases. The DNA of the CDR3 is TGTGCCAGCAGTTCGGGACAGGCCCCGTCTTATCGGTTCTTC. Translated, it gives CASSSGQAPSYRFF.

The J gene is TRBJ1-1, the V gene TRBV9; D not resolved. V was pared by 1 base and J by 4 bases, with 8 bases between. The germline V gene has CDR1 SGDLS and CDR2 YYNGEE. The CDR3 sequence is 13 residues long. The CDR3 DNA reads as TGTGCCAGCAGCGTACGGGGAGCCACTGAAGCTTTCTTT. Amino acid sequence: CASSVRGATEAFF.

J is TRBJ2-7 and V is TRBV6-1; 7 bases are a match to TRBD1. CDR1 is MNHNS, CDR2 SASEGT, per germline. Trimming cost V 7 bases and J 2 bases; bases outside gene matches: 8. The CDR3 has 14 residues. The CDR3: CASMPTGFTYEQYF. CDR3 DNA: TGTGCCAGCATGCCGACAGGGTTCACCTACGAGCAGTACTTC.

This clonotype was counted a few times. This rearrangement joins TRBV7-9 to TRBJ2-6; no definite D call. Germline V CDR1 and CDR2: SEHNR, FQNEAQ (reference sequence). The CDR3 is 14 residues long. Trimming left V 5 bases short and J 1 base short, with 6 bases between. The CDR3 region has the DNA TGTGCCAGCAGCCCCCCTTCTGGGGCCAACGTCCTGACTTTC. Its translation is CASSPPSGANVLTF.

The V call is TRBV29-1, the J call TRBJ2-5, with 9 bases that match TRBD1. This CDR3 has 14 amino acids. With V trimmed by 3 bases and J by 7 bases, 9 bases remained unmatched. The germline gives CDR1 SQVTM, CDR2 ANQGSEA. For the CDR3, the DNA is TGCAGCGTTGACAACCCGGGACAGGGCGTGACCCAGTACTTC. It codes for CSVDNPGQGVTQYF.

The chain links TRBV29-1 to TRBJ2-3; 14 bases agree with TRBD2. Looked up from germline, CDR1 is SQVTM and CDR2 is ANQGSEA. V shed 8 bases, J shed 8 bases, and the junction held 9 bases outside the gene matches. CDR3 length: 14 residues. CDR3 DNA: TGCAGCTTTACGGGACTAGCGGGGGTTGGTACGCAGTATTTT. This translates into CSFTGLAGVGTQYF.

The rearrangement uses TRBV3-1 and TRBJ2-7; the D call may be TRBD1 or TRBD2 (6 bases each). This CDR3 region has 16 residues. Trimming took off 0 bases at V and 6 bases at J, with 18 bases between the two ends. Germline CDR1 is LGHDT and CDR2 is YNNKEL (reference sequence). The CDR3, as DNA: TGTGCCAGCAGCCAAGATTTAAGACTCGGGGGCTCCGAGCAGTACTTC. Its protein product is CASSQDLRLGGSEQYF.

The CDR3 sequence: CASSQGGGFGYEQYF. The CDR3 DNA sequence: TGTGCCAGCAGCCAAGGTGGGGGCTTTGGCTACGAGCAGTACTTC. The chain combines TRBV4-2 with TRBJ2-7, with D perhaps TRBD1 (6 bases). The CDR3 has 15 amino acids. In germline, CDR1 is LGHNA, CDR2 YNFKEQ. The V end was cut by 1 base, the J end by 3 bases, with 13 bases between.